This T cell receptor (beta chain) was recorded in a study of blood T cell repertoires in COVID-19 (dated by TCRdb to the early 2020s). With respect to the entire study: Samples covering the acute and convalescent phases of COVID-19 were provided by collaborators in the United States, Italy and Spain. The material from the prospective study consisted of cDNA or gDNA derived from T cells, B-cell-depleted T cells, or PBMCs. Subjects who had been exposed to COVID-19, were actively infected with it, or had recovered from it provided the deeply sampled blood TCRbeta repertoires that made up the dataset. The repertoires were released in a freely available public database meant as a resource for research on the immune response to SARS-CoV-2. The samples were drawn from two sources: the first 160 participants of the ongoing ImmuneRACE study, and 950 to 1,500 subjects contributed by 6 global collaborators. Nearly every sample came with metadata listing a de-identified subject ID, COVID-19 status, age in years and sex. HLA class I and class II types, where available, came from metadata supplied by the sample provider rather than from assay-based typing. Here is what the overall study found, with its caveats: How much clinical and demographic metadata was included differed by source and by participant, and the metadata was provided uncurated.

Points on this clone: The target of this receptor is not known. There are no base qualities to consult, and no much larger clone falls within one base.

TCRbeta CDR3 regions were amplified from genomic DNA by means of the immunoSEQ Assay, a bias-controlled multiplex PCR. Turning to the authors' computational methods: Within the assay, amplification of reference gene primers was used to estimate how many nucleated cells each sample contained. To quantify the absolute abundance of each unique TCRbeta CDR3 rearrangement, sequence reads were collapsed and filtered. Productive Simpson clonality was computed per sample as the square root of Simpson's diversity index over productive rearrangements. Not all clones reach the TCRdb copy of this immuneACCESS table, which keeps in-frame sequences only. Checked studies attribute under half of the gap to unresolved V genes and leave the rest unexplained. V and J calls and clone size are as listed in that table; D and trimming were resolved from the DNA. The sample records over 150,000 clones, more than 75% of which are singletons. The top ten hold roughly 2% of the sample.

A second Seattle source provided samples from volunteer blood donors who had recovered from COVID-19. The collaborating institutions used their own protocols to collect whole blood in K2EDTA tubes. For TCRbeta analysis, collaborators shipped samples as frozen whole blood, isolated PBMCs, or DNA extracted from either of those sample types. The CDR3 numbers 12 residues from cysteine through phenylalanine. Only the CDR3 region is kept as DNA, spanning 36 bases read in frame from base 1. This chain joins TRBV21-1 to TRBJ2-1; the DNA was not used to check the table's D call, TRBD1. TRBV21-1 is a pseudogene segment. The sequenced sample was peripheral blood. This receptor was obtained from a man in his fifties or sixties who had recovered from COVID-19. The CDR3 corresponds to CAFRQGTNEQFF. The DNA reads as follows: TGTGCCTTCCGGCAGGGTACGAATGAGCAGTTCTTC.